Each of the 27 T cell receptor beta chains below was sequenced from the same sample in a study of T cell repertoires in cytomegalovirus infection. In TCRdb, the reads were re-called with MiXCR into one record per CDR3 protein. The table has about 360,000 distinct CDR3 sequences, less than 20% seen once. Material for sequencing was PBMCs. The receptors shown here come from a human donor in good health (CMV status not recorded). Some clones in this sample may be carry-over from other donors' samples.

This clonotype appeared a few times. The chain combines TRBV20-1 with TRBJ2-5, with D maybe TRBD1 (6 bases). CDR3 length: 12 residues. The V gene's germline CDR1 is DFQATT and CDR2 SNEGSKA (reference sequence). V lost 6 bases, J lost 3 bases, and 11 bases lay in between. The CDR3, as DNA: TGCAGTGCCCGGGCAGGGGAAGAGACCCAGTACTTC. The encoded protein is CSARAGEETQYF.

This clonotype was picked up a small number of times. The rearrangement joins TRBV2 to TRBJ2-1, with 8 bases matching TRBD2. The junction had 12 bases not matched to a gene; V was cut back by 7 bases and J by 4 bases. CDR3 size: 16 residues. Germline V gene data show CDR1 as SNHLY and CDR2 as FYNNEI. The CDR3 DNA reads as TGTGCCAGCACCGACCGGGGGGGTGAAGCTTACAATGAGCAGTTCTTC. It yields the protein CASTDRGGEAYNEQFF.

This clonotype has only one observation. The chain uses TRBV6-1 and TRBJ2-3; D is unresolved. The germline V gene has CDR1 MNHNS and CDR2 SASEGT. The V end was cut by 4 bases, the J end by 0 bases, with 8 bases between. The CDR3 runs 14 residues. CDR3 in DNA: TGTGCCAGCAGTGCCGTTCCGAGCACAGATACGCAGTATTTT. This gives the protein CASSAVPSTDTQYF.

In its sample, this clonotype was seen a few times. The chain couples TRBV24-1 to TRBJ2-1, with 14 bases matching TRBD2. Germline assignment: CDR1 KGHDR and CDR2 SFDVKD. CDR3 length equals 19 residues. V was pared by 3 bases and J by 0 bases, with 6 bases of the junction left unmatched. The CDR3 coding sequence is TGTGCCACCAGTGATGCCGGGACTAGCGGGAGTGGCTCCTACAATGAGCAGTTCTTC. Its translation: CATSDAGTSGSGSYNEQFF.

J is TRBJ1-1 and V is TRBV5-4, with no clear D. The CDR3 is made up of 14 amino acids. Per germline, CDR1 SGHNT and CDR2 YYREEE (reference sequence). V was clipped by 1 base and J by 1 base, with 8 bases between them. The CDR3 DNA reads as TGTGCCAGCAGCTTGCCGGGCAGGAACACTGAAGCTTTCTTT. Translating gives CASSLPGRNTEAFF.

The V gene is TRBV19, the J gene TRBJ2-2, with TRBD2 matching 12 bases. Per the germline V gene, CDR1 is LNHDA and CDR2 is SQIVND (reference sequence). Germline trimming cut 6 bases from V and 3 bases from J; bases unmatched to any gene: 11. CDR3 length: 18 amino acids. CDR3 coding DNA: TGTGCCAGTAGAAAGGGCCGACTAGCGGGGGACTACACCGGGGAGCTGTTTTTT. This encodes CASRKGRLAGDYTGELFF.

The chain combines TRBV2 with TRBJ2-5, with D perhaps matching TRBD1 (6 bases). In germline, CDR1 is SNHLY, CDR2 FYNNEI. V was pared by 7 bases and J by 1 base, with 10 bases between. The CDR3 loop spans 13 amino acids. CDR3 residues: CASKGQTQETQYF. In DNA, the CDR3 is TGTGCCAGCAAAGGACAGACCCAAGAGACCCAGTACTTC.

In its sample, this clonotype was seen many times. CDR3 in DNA: TGTGCCAGCAGCACCCCCGGGCTGTACATTCAGTACTTC. This encodes CASSTPGLYIQYF. The rearrangement links TRBV7-2 to TRBJ2-4; no clear D. The CDR3 is 13 residues long. CDR1 and CDR2 (germline): SGHTA, FQGNSA. V shed 5 bases and J shed 8 bases, with 13 bases lying between them. Based on the CDR3 plus reference TRBV7-2 and TRBJ2-4, the full variable domain is GAGVSQSPSNKVTEKGKDVELRCDPISGHTALYWYRQSLGQGLEFLIYFQGNSAPDKSGLPSDRFSAERTGGSVSTLTIQRTQQEDSAVYLCASSTPGLYIQYFGAGTRLSVL.

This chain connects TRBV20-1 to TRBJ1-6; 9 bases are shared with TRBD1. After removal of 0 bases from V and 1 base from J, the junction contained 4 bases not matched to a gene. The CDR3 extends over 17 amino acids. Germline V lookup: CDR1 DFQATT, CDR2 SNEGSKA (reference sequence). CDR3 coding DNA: TGCAGTGCTAGAGATAAGACAGGGGGATCCTATAATTCACCCCTCCACTTT. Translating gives CSARDKTGGSYNSPLHF.

The CDR3 DNA is TGTGCCAGCAGTGATCCTTACAGGGGAAGTGGAGAGACCCAGTACTTC. This translates into CASSDPYRGSGETQYF. This chain joins TRBV7-7 and TRBJ2-5; TRBD1 aligns across 7 bases. CDR3 length equals 16 residues. With V trimmed by 6 bases and J by 4 bases, 14 bases remained unmatched. The germline V gene has CDR1 SSHAT and CDR2 FNYEAQ (reference sequence).

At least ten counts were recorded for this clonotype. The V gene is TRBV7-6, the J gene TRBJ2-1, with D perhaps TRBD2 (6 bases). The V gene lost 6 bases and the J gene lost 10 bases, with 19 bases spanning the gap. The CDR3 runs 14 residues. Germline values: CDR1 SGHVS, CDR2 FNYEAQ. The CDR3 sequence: CASSYRETSGEQFF. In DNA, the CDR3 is TGTGCCAGCAGTTACCGGGAGACATCAGGCGAGCAGTTCTTC.

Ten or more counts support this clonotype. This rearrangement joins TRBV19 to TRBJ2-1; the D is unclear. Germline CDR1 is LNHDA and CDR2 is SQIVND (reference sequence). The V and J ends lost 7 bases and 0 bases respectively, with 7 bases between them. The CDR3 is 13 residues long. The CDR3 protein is CASTTDSYNEQFF. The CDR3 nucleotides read TGTGCCAGTACGACGGACTCCTACAATGAGCAGTTCTTC.

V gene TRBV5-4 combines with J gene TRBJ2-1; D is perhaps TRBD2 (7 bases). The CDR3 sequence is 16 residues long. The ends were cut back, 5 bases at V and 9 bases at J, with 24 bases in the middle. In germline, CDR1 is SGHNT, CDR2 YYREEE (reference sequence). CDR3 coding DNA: TGTGCCAGCAGTGTGAGGGCGGGGGCTAGCGCCGGTGAGCAGTTCTTC. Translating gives CASSVRAGASAGEQFF.

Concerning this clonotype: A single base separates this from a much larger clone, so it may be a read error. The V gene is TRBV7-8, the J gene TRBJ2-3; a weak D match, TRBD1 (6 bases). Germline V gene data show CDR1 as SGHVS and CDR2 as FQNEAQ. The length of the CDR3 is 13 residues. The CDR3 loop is CASRMTGTDRQYF. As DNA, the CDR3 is TGTGCCAGCAGAATGACAGGCACAGATAGGCAGTATTTT.

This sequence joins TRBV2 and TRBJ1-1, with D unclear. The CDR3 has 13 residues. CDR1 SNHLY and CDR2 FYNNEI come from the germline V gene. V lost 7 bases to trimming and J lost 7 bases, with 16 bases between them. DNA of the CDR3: TGTGCCAGCACCCTACGGTGGGGAGATGAAGCTTTCTTT. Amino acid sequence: CASTLRWGDEAFF.

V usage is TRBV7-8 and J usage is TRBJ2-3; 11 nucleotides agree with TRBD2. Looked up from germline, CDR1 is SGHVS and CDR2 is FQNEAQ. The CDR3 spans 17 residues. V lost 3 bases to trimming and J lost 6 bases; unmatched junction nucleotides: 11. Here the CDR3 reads CASSFSIAGGPLDTQYF. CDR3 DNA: TGTGCCAGCAGCTTTTCCATAGCGGGAGGGCCGCTGGATACGCAGTATTTT.

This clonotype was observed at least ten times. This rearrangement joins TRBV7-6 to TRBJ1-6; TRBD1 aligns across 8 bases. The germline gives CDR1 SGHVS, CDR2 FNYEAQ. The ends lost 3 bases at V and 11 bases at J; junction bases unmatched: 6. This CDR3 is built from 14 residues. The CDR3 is CASSFLLDRAPLHF. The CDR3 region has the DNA TGTGCCAGCAGCTTCCTCCTGGACAGGGCACCCCTCCACTTT.

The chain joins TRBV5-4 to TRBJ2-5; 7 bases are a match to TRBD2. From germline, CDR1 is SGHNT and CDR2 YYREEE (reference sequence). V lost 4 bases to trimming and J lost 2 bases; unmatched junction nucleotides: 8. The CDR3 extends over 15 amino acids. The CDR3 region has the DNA TGTGCCAGCAGCAGACCGGGACTACAACAAGAGACCCAGTACTTC. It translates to CASSRPGLQQETQYF.

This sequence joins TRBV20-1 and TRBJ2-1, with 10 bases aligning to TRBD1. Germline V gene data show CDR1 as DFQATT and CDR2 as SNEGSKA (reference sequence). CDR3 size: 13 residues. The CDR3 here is CSVRDRGYNEQFF. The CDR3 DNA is TGCAGCGTCCGGGACAGGGGCTACAATGAGCAGTTCTTC.

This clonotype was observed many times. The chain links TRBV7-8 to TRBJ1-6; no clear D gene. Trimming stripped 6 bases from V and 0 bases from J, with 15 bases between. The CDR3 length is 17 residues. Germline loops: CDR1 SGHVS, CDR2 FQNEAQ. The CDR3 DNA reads TGTGCCAGCAGTTTCGGGATCGGGAGCTCCTATAATTCACCCCTCCACTTT. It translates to CASSFGIGSSYNSPLHF.

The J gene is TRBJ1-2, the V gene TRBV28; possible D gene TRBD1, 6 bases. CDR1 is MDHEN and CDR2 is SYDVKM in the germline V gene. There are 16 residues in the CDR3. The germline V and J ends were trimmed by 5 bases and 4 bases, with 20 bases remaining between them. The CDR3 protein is CASSQGWGGMIYGYTF. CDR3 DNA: TGTGCCAGCAGTCAGGGGTGGGGGGGGATGATCTATGGCTACACCTTC.

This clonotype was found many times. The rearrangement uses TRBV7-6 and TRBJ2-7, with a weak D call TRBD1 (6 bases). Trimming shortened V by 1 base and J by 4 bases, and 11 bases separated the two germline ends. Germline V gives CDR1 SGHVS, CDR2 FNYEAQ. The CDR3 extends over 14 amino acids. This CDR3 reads CASSLDGTGYEQYF. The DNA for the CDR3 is TGTGCCAGCAGCTTAGATGGTACAGGGTACGAGCAGTACTTC.

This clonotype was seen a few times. The CDR3 region is CASSEASGPPEKLFF. The DNA for the CDR3 is TGTGCCAGCAGTGAAGCCTCCGGGCCCCCTGAAAAACTGTTTTTT. V usage is TRBV6-1 and J usage is TRBJ1-4; no definite D call. The CDR3 contains 15 residues. The germline CDR1 and CDR2 sequences are MNHNS and SASEGT. Trimming shortened V by 0 bases and J by 7 bases, and 12 bases separated the two germline ends.

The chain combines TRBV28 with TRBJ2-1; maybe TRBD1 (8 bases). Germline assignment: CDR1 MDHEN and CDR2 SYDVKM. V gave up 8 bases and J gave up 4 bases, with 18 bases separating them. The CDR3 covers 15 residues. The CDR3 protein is CASLQGGALYNEQFF. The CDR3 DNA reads TGTGCCAGCTTACAGGGGGGGGCTCTTTACAATGAGCAGTTCTTC.

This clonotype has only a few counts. The CDR3: CASSLTSGGSSGNIQYF. The DNA for the CDR3 is TGTGCCAGCAGCTTGACTAGCGGGGGCTCCAGCGGAAACATTCAGTACTTC. The J gene is TRBJ2-4, the V gene TRBV7-2; 12 bases match TRBD2. Germline trimming cut 3 bases from V and 6 bases from J; bases unmatched to any gene: 9. Germline lookup yields CDR1 SGHTA and CDR2 FQGNSA. The CDR3 runs to 17 residues.

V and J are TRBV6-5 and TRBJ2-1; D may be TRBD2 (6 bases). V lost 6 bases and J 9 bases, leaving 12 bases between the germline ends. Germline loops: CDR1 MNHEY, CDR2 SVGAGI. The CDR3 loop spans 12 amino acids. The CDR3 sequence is CASREGFGEQFF. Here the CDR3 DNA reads TGTGCCAGCAGGGAGGGTTTTGGTGAGCAGTTCTTC.

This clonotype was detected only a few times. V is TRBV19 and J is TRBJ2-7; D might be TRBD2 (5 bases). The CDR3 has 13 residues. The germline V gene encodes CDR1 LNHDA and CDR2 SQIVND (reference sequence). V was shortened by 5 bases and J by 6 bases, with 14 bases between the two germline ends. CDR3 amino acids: CASSSGAAGEQYF. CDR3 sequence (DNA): TGTGCCAGTAGTTCCGGAGCCGCGGGCGAGCAGTACTTC.